The source of this T cell receptor beta chain is a study of blood T cell repertoires in COVID-19. Study in general: PBMCs, B-cell-depleted T cells, or T cells provided the cDNA or gDNA that made up the material.

Germline V lookup: CDR1 SGHTA, CDR2 FQGNSA. The CDR3 loop spans 17 amino acids. The V gene lost 3 bases and the J gene lost 0 bases, with 14 bases spanning the gap. Data came from immunoSEQ multiplex PCR; TCRdb stores just in-frame clones and leaves some out. The sample shows tens of thousands of clones, about 85% of them seen only once. The V call is TRBV7-2, the J call TRBJ2-2; D possibly corresponds to TRBD1 (5 bases). Material for sequencing was peripheral blood. This clonotype was sampled from a human donor in a cohort sampled during active COVID-19. This CDR3 reads CASSFPTDSPNTGELFF. CDR3 DNA: TGTGCCAGCAGCTTCCCGACAGACTCCCCGAACACCGGGGAGCTGTTTTTT.